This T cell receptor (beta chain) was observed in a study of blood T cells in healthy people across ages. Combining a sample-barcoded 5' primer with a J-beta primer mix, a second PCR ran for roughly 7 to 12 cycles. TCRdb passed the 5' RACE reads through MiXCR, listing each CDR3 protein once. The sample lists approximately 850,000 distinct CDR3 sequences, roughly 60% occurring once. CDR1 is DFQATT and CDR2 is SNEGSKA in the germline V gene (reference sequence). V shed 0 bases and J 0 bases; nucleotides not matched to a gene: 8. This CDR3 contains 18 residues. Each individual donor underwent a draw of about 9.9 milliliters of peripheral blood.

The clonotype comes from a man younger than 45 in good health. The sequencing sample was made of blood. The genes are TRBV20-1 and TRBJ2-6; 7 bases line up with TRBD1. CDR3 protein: CSARDKGAESSGANVLTF. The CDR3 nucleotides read TGCAGTGCTAGAGATAAGGGGGCGGAGAGCTCTGGGGCCAACGTCCTGACTTTC.